Here is one TCR beta chain with its context. The antigen is unknown. This sample stems from a study of identical twins. TCRdb passed the 5' RACE reads through MiXCR, listing each CDR3 protein once. Here the sample spans some 1,600,000 distinct CDR3 sequences, more than 30% being singletons. Findings of the study overall: Insertion counts were lower in abundant cord blood beta clonotypes, a trend that memory repertoires did not show. For zero-insertion analyses, partial confounding could come from invariant MAIT and iNKT cells.

This clonotype was obtained from a newborn girl in good health. Material for sequencing was cord blood.

The CDR3 DNA sequence: TGTGCCAGCAGCCAAGTGACCTTCGAGCAGTACTTC. The encoded protein is CASSQVTFEQYF. The chain employs TRBV3-1 and TRBJ2-4; D ambiguous. Judging by the DNA end, TRBJ2-7 fits better; the J call may be wrong. The CDR3 is 12 amino acids. CDR1 is LGHDT, CDR2 YNNKEL, per germline (reference sequence).